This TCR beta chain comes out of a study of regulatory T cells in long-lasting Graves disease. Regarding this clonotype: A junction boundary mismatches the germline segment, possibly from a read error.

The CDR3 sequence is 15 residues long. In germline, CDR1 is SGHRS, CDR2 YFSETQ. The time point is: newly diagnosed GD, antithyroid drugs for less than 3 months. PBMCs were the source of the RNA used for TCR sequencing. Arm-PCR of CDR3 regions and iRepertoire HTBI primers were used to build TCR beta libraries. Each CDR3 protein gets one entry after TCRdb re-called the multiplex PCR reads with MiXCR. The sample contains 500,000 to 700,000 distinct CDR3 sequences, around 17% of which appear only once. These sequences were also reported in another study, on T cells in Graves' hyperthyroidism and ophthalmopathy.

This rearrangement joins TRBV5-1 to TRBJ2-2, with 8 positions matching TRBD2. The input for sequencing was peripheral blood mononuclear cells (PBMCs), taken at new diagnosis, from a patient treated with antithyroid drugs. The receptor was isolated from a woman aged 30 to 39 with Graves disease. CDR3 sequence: CASSRGLAGTGELFF. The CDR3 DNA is TGTGCCAGCAGCCGAGGACTAGCTGGCACCGGGGAGCTGTTTTTT.